Listed below are T cell receptor beta chains from one sample, sequenced in a study of T cells after yellow fever vaccination. TCRdb called the 5' RACE reads again in MiXCR, with one record for every CDR3 protein. The sample lists some 130,000 distinct CDR3 sequences, just over 6.5% seen once, with under 0.7% in the top ten. The sequences come from CD4+ T cells sorted from PBMCs, collected 10 days after the yellow fever booster vaccination. The receptors come from a man under 40 who received the YFV17D yellow fever vaccine. Each CDR3 is given with its conserved first and last residue. The order of the fields is CDR3 DNA, CDR3 protein, V gene, D gene, J gene, clone size. A D gene is named only where the DNA matches it firmly. Clone size is shown for a subset of rows, as once, few, many or a class of expanded clone.

TGTGCCAGTAATCGTGCGGGAGCCACGGGAGAGCAGTTCTTC	CASNRAGATGEQFF	TRBV19	TRBD2	TRBJ2-1	many
TGTGCCAGCTGCCCTCGTGGTGAGCAGTTCTTC	CASCPRGEQFF	TRBV12-3/TRBV12-4	.	TRBJ2-1	few
TGTGCCAGCTCACCCCGGCAGGCGAGCACAGATACGCAGTATTTT	CASSPRQASTDTQYF	TRBV18	.	TRBJ2-3	many
TGTGCCAGTAGTCTTACTAGCGGGAGTAATGAGCAGTTCTTC	CASSLTSGSNEQFF	TRBV19	TRBD2	TRBJ2-1	many
TGTGCCAGCAGCTTAAGCCAGTCTGGGGCCAACGTCCTGACTTTC	CASSLSQSGANVLTF	TRBV7-3	.	TRBJ2-6	many
TGTGCCAGCAGTTTACGGATCCGGGGTTTCGGCAATCAGCCCCAGCATTTT	CASSLRIRGFGNQPQHF	TRBV28	.	TRBJ1-5	many
TGTGCCAGCTCACCCGTGACAGGGGGGAACACTGAAGCTTTCTTT	CASSPVTGGNTEAFF	TRBV18	TRBD1	TRBJ1-1	few
TGCAGTGCCCAACCGCGGGGGTACGAGCAGTACTTC	CSAQPRGYEQYF	TRBV20-1	TRBD2	TRBJ2-7	many
TGTGCCAGCAGTTATCGGGGGGTCCTTGCAGCCTACGAGCAGTACTTC	CASSYRGVLAAYEQYF	TRBV28	TRBD2	TRBJ2-7	many
TGTGCCAGCAGCCTCGGCCGGCAAACTCAGCCCCAGCATTTT	CASSLGRQTQPQHF	TRBV3-1	.	TRBJ1-5	few
TGTGCCAGCAGCCAGGCCCGGGACCGTACTGAAGCTTTCTTT	CASSQARDRTEAFF	TRBV3-1	.	TRBJ1-1	many
TGTGCCAGCAGGCAACAGGGCTACGAGCAGTACTTC	CASRQQGYEQYF	TRBV12-3/TRBV12-4	.	TRBJ2-7	many
TGCGCCAGCAGCTCAACAGGGTTTGGGGCCAACGTCCTGACTTTC	CASSSTGFGANVLTF	TRBV5-1	.	TRBJ2-6	many
TGCAGTGCCAAGGGGGCGGTGGATGAGCAGTTCTTC	CSAKGAVDEQFF	TRBV20-1	TRBD1	TRBJ2-1	many
TGTGCCAGCAGCTTGGTTCCCGGGGAAGCTTTCTTT	CASSLVPGEAFF	TRBV5-5	.	TRBJ1-1	many
TGCAGCGTTGCTAGCTGGGAGATCAATGAGCAGTTCTTC	CSVASWEINEQFF	TRBV29-1	.	TRBJ2-1	.
TGTGCCAGCAGCTTAGCGGTCTACCGGGAGAGGGAGCAGTACTTC	CASSLAVYREREQYF	TRBV7-8	.	TRBJ2-7	.
TGCAGCGCTGGTGAAACACTGCAGTATTTT	CSAGETLQYF	TRBV29-1	.	TRBJ2-3	many
TGTGCCAGCGGACTACCAACGGGACCTCAAGAGACCCAGTACTTC	CASGLPTGPQETQYF	TRBV28	.	TRBJ2-5	many
TGTGCCAGCAGTCCCTTCCCAGCGGTGTCGTCCTACGAGCAGTACTTC	CASSPFPAVSSYEQYF	TRBV12-3/TRBV12-4	.	TRBJ2-7	many
TGTGCCAGCGCCAACCGAGGGTTATCCGGATATGGCTACACCTTC	CASANRGLSGYGYTF	TRBV2	.	TRBJ1-2	.
TGTGCCAGCAGTTACGGGGGGGCATCTCAGCCCCAGCATTTT	CASSYGGASQPQHF	TRBV6-5	.	TRBJ1-5	many
TGCAGTGCTAGAGATCTACCGGGAAGGGAGGACGAAAAACTGTTTTTT	CSARDLPGREDEKLFF	TRBV20-1	.	TRBJ1-4	many
TGTGCCAGCAGTTACCCGGGAGATACTCAGTACTTC	CASSYPGDTQYF	TRBV6-6	.	TRBJ2-4	many
TGTGCCAGCAGTTACTCGATCGGAGGGATGAATGAGCAGTTCTTC	CASSYSIGGMNEQFF	TRBV6-5	.	TRBJ2-1	many
TGCGCCAGCAGCGTGGGACTAGCGGCGCCTGAGCAGTTCTTC	CASSVGLAAPEQFF	TRBV5-1	TRBD2	TRBJ2-1	many
TGTGCCAGCAGTGGACTCGGGGAGCTGTTTTTT	CASSGLGELFF	TRBV27	.	TRBJ2-2	many
TGTGCCAGCAGTCCGGGACTAGGGACCTACGAGCAGTACTTC	CASSPGLGTYEQYF	TRBV25-1	TRBD2	TRBJ2-7	many
TGCAGCGCTGATCCTAGCTCCTACAATGAGCAGTTCTTC	CSADPSSYNEQFF	TRBV29-1	.	TRBJ2-1	many
TGTGCCAGCAGCTTGGGGGGCGACAGGGGCGCGAACACTGAAGCTTTCTTT	CASSLGGDRGANTEAFF	TRBV7-6	TRBD1	TRBJ1-1	many
TGTGCCAGCAGCTTAAGGGGGGGGAGCTCCTACGAGCAGTACTTC	CASSLRGGSSYEQYF	TRBV11-2	.	TRBJ2-7	many
TGCAGTGCTAAGGCCGAGACCCAGTACTTC	CSAKAETQYF	TRBV20-1	.	TRBJ2-5	many
TGTGCCAGCAGCTCCATCCGGAATAACTATGGCTACACCTTC	CASSSIRNNYGYTF	TRBV13	.	TRBJ1-2	few
TGTGCCAGCAGTCCCCGGACTAGCGGGCGCACAGATAAGCAGTATTTT	CASSPRTSGRTDKQYF	TRBV6-5	TRBD2	TRBJ2-3	many
TGTGCCAGCAGCCCCCGACAGGGGGCGAGTAATTCACCCCTCCACTTT	CASSPRQGASNSPLHF	TRBV7-2	TRBD1	TRBJ1-6	few
TGCAGTGCTGAGGGGGCCTCCCAGGGGGGTTCACCCCTCCACTTT	CSAEGASQGGSPLHF	TRBV20-1	TRBD1	TRBJ1-6	many
TGTGCCAGCAGTGAAGTCGGGGCCCAGTACTTC	CASSEVGAQYF	TRBV6-1	.	TRBJ2-5	.
TGTGCCAGCAGCAGCAGGACGCCTAGGCATGGCTACACCTTC	CASSSRTPRHGYTF	TRBV7-2	.	TRBJ1-2	many
TGTGCCAGCAGTTGGACAGACAGGGGGCTCTACGAGCAGTACTTC	CASSWTDRGLYEQYF	TRBV27	TRBD1	TRBJ2-7	few
TGTGCCAGCAGTGAACCCGGGACTAGCGGTGTGTACGAGCAGTACTTC	CASSEPGTSGVYEQYF	TRBV6-1	TRBD2	TRBJ2-7	many
TGTGCCAGCAGTTACCGGGGAGATGAAAAACTGTTTTTT	CASSYRGDEKLFF	TRBV6-5	.	TRBJ1-4	many
TGTGCCAGCAGCCCCCCCGCGGGGGAGATCTTATACAATGAGCAGTTCTTC	CASSPPAGEILYNEQFF	TRBV7-3	TRBD2	TRBJ2-1	.
TGTGCCAGCAGCTCCCCTACTAGCGAACCTAACAATGAGCAGTTCTTC	CASSSPTSEPNNEQFF	TRBV11-2	TRBD2	TRBJ2-1	many
TGTGCCAGCAGCGGTAGCGGGAGCTCCTACAATGAGCAGTTCTTC	CASSGSGSSYNEQFF	TRBV6-2/TRBV6-3	TRBD2	TRBJ2-1	many
TGTGCCACCTCCTGGGACCCCACAGATACGCAGTATTTT	CATSWDPTDTQYF	TRBV7-2	.	TRBJ2-3	many
TGTGCCAGCTCACGGACAGGGGTTACTGAAGCTTTCTTT	CASSRTGVTEAFF	TRBV7-9	TRBD1	TRBJ1-1	many
TGTGCCAGCACCTACTCCAGGGGAATGAACTATGGCTACACCTTC	CASTYSRGMNYGYTF	TRBV7-2	.	TRBJ1-2	many
TGTGCCAGCAGCCAAGGGGGACACTCGGGTCTCTACAATGAGCAGTTCTTC	CASSQGGHSGLYNEQFF	TRBV14	.	TRBJ2-1	many
TGCAGTGCTAGAGATCTTAGCGGAAGCACAGATACGCAGTATTTT	CSARDLSGSTDTQYF	TRBV20-1	.	TRBJ2-3	many
TGTGCCAGCAGCGGAGGGACACCCCAGAGCACAGATACGCAGTATTTT	CASSGGTPQSTDTQYF	TRBV9	.	TRBJ2-3	many
TGCGCCAGCGGACCGGGACAGGGGGGGGAGACCCAGTACTTC	CASGPGQGGETQYF	TRBV5-1	TRBD1	TRBJ2-5	many
TGTGCCACTTCGACGACAGGGGGTATTAATTCACCCCTCCACTTT	CATSTTGGINSPLHF	TRBV6-5	TRBD1	TRBJ1-6	many
TGCAGTGCTAGAGTGACTACCAATTTGGATACGCAGTATTTT	CSARVTTNLDTQYF	TRBV20-1	.	TRBJ2-3	many
TGCAGTGCTAGAGGCCCAGGGGATAACTATGGCTACACCTTC	CSARGPGDNYGYTF	TRBV20-1	.	TRBJ1-2	many
TGTGCCAGCAGAAGCGGGACTAGCGGGACTAGCACAGATACGCAGTATTTT	CASRSGTSGTSTDTQYF	TRBV6-2/TRBV6-3	TRBD2	TRBJ2-3	few
TGTGCCAGCAGTGAAGAGACTAGCGGGAGGGGGTACGAGCAGTACTTC	CASSEETSGRGYEQYF	TRBV6-1	TRBD2	TRBJ2-7	many
TGTGCCAGTAGTTTCGGACAGACCGGGGAGCTGTTTTTT	CASSFGQTGELFF	TRBV19	.	TRBJ2-2	many